Each of the 12 T cell receptor beta chains below was sequenced from the same sample in a study of tumor and adjacent non-tumor tissue in lung cancer (dated 2018 in TCRdb). Receptors were amplified or captured by multiplex PCR. The sample was run on an Illumina HiSeq 2500. TCRbeta libraries were built by three rounds of nested PCR using primers (Table S4), following protocols modified from ARM-PCR. TCRdb cleaned the public reads at Q25 with fastp, built clones with MiXCR and kept in-frame beta chains. Rows are unified per CDR3 protein, each entry keeping the most common DNA and genes. In all, the sample holds tens of thousands of distinct CDR3 sequences, and more than 55% of those were seen once. 30% of the sample belongs to the ten largest clones. RNA was extracted from bulk unsorted tissue and checked for quality with a NanoDrop ND-1000 and an Agilent 2100. Normal lung samples were distant non-tumor tissue taken more than 3 cm from the tumor edge.

The sequencing input was distant non-tumor lung tissue. All receptors derive from a woman in her 70s with non-small cell lung cancer.

A note on this clonotype: A much bigger clone sits one base away, suggesting this may be a read error. V is TRBV28 and J is TRBJ2-3; 7 bases are shared with TRBD2. This CDR3 contains 17 residues. Germline-derived CDR1 and CDR2 are MDHEN and SYDVKM. J gave up 3 bases and V 6 bases, and 15 bases lay outside the gene matches. CDR3: CASRGLPRDYKTDTQYF. CDR3 coding DNA: TGTGCCAGCAGAGGCCTTCCCCGGGACTATAAGACAGATACGCAGTATTTT.

CDR3 loop: CASSPRQGVFNEQFF. The CDR3, as DNA: TGTGCCAGCAGCCCACGACAGGGTGTTTTTAATGAGCAGTTCTTC. The chain has TRBV7-3 and TRBJ2-1; 7 bases map to TRBD1. This CDR3 comprises 15 residues. Germline V gene sequence: CDR1 SGHTA, CDR2 FQGTGA. The ends lost 5 bases at V and 7 bases at J; junction bases unmatched: 11.

This clonotype was detected many times. This chain connects TRBV6-6 to TRBJ2-3; tentative D call: TRBD2 (6 bases). The germline V gene encodes CDR1 MNHNY and CDR2 SVGAGI (reference sequence). The CDR3 runs 15 residues. The V end was cut by 7 bases, the J end by 0 bases, with 14 bases between. CDR3 sequence reads: CASTRPSDSTDTQYF. The DNA of the CDR3 is TGTGCCAGCACCCGACCTAGCGACAGCACAGATACGCAGTATTTT.

In this sample, this clonotype turned up a few times. This may be a read error, as it is one base from a much larger clone. The chain couples TRBV10-3 to TRBJ1-1, with D unclear. Germline loops: CDR1 ENHRY, CDR2 SYGVKD. The CDR3 is 14 residues long. The CDR3 here is CATSRTQANTEASF. The CDR3 nucleotides read TGTGCCACCAGTCGGACTCAGGCGAACACTGAAGCTTCCTTT.

Remarks on this clonotype: Germline and junction disagree at one end, which may indicate a read error. This chain connects TRBV6-6 to TRBJ2-2; tentative D call: TRBD1 (6 bases). The CDR3 totals 15 residues. Germline loops: CDR1 MNHNY, CDR2 SVGAGI (reference sequence). The CDR3: CTSNYSTGNTGELFF. For the CDR3, the DNA is TGTACCAGCAATTACTCGACAGGGAACACCGGGGAGCTGTTTTTT.

In regard to this clonotype: This is likely a read error, given that the CDR3 carries no conserved phenylalanine or tryptophan at its end. V is TRBV6-5 and J is TRBJ2-1; no clear D gene. Trimming left V 10 bases short and J 12 bases short, with 22 bases between. The CDR3 has 13 residues. From germline, CDR1 is MNHEY and CDR2 SVGAGI. The CDR3 bases are TGTGCCATCAGCTACTCGAACACCGGCGGGCAGTTCTTA. This codes for CAISYSNTGGQFL.

Regarding this clonotype: Mismatch with germline at one junction end may stem from a read error. The chain couples TRBV20-1 to TRBJ2-3, with a weak D call TRBD1 (6 bases). This CDR3 is built from 14 residues. The germline gives CDR1 DFQATT, CDR2 SNEGSKA (reference sequence). This chain's CDR3 is CNAREATGPDTQYF. In nucleotides, the CDR3 is TGCAATGCTAGAGAGGCGACAGGACCAGATACACAGTATTTT.

Only a few counts were recorded for this clonotype. One end of the junction varies from germline; a read error may be responsible. V and J are TRBV29-1 and TRBJ2-3; tentatively, D is TRBD1 (5 bases). Germline lookup yields CDR1 SQVTM and CDR2 ANQGSEA. The CDR3 covers 16 residues. In nucleotides, the CDR3 is TGCGGCGTTGATGGACATCTAAAAACAGACTTGCATACGCAGTATTTT. Protein sequence: CGVDGHLKTDLHTQYF.

The V call is TRBV5-1, the J call TRBJ2-3; no clear D. In germline, CDR1 is SGHRS, CDR2 YFSETQ. Trimming took off 5 bases at V and 0 bases at J, with 10 bases between the two ends. The CDR3 extends over 14 amino acids. The CDR3 loop reads CASRRATSTDTQYF. The CDR3 coding sequence is TGCGCCAGCAGGAGAGCGACTAGCACAGATACGCAGTATTTT.

This clonotype was found many times. In DNA form, the CDR3 reads TGTGCCAGCAGTTACTACGGAGGACCTAGCACAGATACGCAGTATTTT. It specifies CASSYYGGPSTDTQYF. J is TRBJ2-3 and V is TRBV6-6; possibly TRBD2 for D (5 bases). Germline V gene data show CDR1 as MNHNY and CDR2 as SVGAGI (reference sequence). The CDR3 length is 16 residues. V lost 1 base to trimming and J lost 0 bases, with 11 bases between them.

The chain employs TRBV29-1 and TRBJ1-1; possible D gene TRBD1, 5 bases. Trimming took off 8 bases at V and 4 bases at J, with 14 bases between the two ends. Germline lookup yields CDR1 SQVTM and CDR2 ANQGSEA. The CDR3 contains 12 residues. The CDR3 nucleotides are TGCAGCCTTCGGGCAGGGTTCACTGAAGCTTTCTTT. Protein product: CSLRAGFTEAFF. Using reference TRBV29-1 and TRBJ1-1 for the parts outside the CDR3, the full variable domain is SAVISQKPSRDICQRGTSLTIQCQVDSQVTMMFWYRQQPGQSLTLIATANQGSEATYESGFVIDKFPISRPNLTFSTLTVSNMSPEDSSIYLCSLRAGFTEAFFGQGTRLTVV.

This clonotype was observed many times. V and J are TRBV6-1 and TRBJ2-3; D is unclear. The CDR3 contains 15 residues. Trimming shortened V by 0 bases and J by 5 bases, and 12 bases separated the two germline ends. Germline CDR1 and CDR2: MNHNS and SASEGT. The CDR3 DNA sequence: TGTGCCAGCAGTGAAGCTTTCAATCCGATAGATACGCAGTATTTT. It encodes CASSEAFNPIDTQYF.